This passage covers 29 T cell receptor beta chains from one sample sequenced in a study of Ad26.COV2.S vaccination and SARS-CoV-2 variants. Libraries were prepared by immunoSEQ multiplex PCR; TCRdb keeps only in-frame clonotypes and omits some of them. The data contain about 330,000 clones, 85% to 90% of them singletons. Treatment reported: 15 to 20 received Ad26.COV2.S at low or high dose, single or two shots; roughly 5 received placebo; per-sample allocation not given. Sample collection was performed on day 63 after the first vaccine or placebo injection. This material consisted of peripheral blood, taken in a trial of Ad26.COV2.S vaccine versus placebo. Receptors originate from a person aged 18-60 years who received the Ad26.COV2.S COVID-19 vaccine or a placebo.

The CDR3 protein is CASSSLTASYEQYV. CDR3 DNA: TGTGCCAGCAGCTCGCTGACAGCATCCTACGAGCAGTACGTC. The genes are TRBV7-8 and TRBJ2-7, with D tentatively TRBD1 (5 bases). V lost 4 bases and J 1 base, leaving 11 bases between the germline ends. The CDR3 contains 14 residues. Germline assignment: CDR1 SGHVS and CDR2 FQNEAQ.

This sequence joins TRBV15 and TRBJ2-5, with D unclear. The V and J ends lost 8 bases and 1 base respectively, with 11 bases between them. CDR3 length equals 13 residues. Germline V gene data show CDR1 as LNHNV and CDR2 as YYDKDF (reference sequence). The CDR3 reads CATGLGSQETQYF. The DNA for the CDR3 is TGTGCCACCGGCCTGGGGTCCCAAGAGACCCAGTACTTC. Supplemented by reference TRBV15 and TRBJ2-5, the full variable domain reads DAMVIQNPRYQVTQFGKPVTLSCSQTLNHNVMYWYQQKSSQAPKLLFHYYDKDFNNEADTPDNFQSRRPNTSFCFLDIRSPGLGDTAMYLCATGLGSQETQYFGPGTRLLVL.

CDR3 nucleotides: TGTGCCAGCAGCTTCGGGGGAGTGAACACTGAAGCTTTCTTT. Its translation: CASSFGGVNTEAFF. This chain uses TRBV7-9 with TRBJ1-1; a weak D match, TRBD1 (5 bases). CDR3 length: 14 amino acids. CDR1 is SEHNR, CDR2 FQNEAQ, per germline (reference sequence). The ends were cut back, 3 bases at V and 0 bases at J, with 8 bases in the middle.

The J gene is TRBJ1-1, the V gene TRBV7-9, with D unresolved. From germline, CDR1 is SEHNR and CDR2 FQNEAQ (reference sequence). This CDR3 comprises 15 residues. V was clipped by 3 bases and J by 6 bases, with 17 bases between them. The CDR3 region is CASSFYGDTSSEAFF. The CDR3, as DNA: TGTGCCAGCAGCTTCTATGGGGATACGAGCTCTGAAGCTTTCTTT.

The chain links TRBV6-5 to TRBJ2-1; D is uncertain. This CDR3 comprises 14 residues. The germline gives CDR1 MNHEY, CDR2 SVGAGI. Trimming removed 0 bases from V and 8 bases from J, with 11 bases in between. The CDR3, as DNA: TGTGCCAGCAGTTACTCGATATCTGTTTATGAGCAGTTCTTC. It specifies CASSYSISVYEQFF.

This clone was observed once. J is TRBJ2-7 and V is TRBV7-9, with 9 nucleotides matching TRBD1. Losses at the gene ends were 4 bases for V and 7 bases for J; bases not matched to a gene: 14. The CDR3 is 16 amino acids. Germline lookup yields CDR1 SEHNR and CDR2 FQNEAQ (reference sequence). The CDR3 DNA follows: TGTGCCAGCAGCTCCTTTAACCGGGACAGGGCCCTAGAGCAGTACTTC. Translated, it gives CASSSFNRDRALEQYF. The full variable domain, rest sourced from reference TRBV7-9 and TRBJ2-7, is DTGVSQNPRHKITKRGQNVTFRCDPISEHNRLYWYRQTLGQGPEFLTYFQNEAQLEKSRLLSDRFSAERPKGSFSTLEIQRTEQGDSAMYLCASSSFNRDRALEQYFGPGTRLTVT.

CDR3 in amino acids: CASSFWTGQGNEQFF. CDR3 nucleotide sequence: TGTGCCAGCAGTTTTTGGACAGGTCAGGGCAATGAGCAGTTCTTC. The V and J genes are TRBV27 and TRBJ2-1, with 7 positions matching TRBD1. The CDR3 has 15 residues. Germline trimming cut 3 bases from V and 6 bases from J; bases unmatched to any gene: 8. Germline V lookup: CDR1 MNHEY, CDR2 SMNVEV (reference sequence).

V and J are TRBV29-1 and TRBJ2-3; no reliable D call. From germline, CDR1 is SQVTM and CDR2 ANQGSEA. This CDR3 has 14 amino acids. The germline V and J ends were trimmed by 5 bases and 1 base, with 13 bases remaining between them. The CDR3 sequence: CSVPDREGTDTQYF. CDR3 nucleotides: TGCAGCGTTCCGGACCGCGAAGGCACAGATACGCAGTATTTT.

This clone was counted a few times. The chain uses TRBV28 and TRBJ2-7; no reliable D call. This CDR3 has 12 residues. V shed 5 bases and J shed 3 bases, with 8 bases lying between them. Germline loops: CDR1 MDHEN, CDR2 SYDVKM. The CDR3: CASSLPDYEQYF. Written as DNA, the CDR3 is TGTGCCAGCAGTCTACCCGACTACGAGCAGTACTTC.

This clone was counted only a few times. The CDR3 sequence: CASNLLGRDSPLHF. The CDR3 DNA reads TGTGCCAGCAACTTACTCGGACGGGATTCACCCCTCCACTTT. This sequence joins TRBV5-6 and TRBJ1-6; D is uncertain. Germline V gene lookup returns CDR1 SGHDT and CDR2 YYEEEE. The CDR3 has 14 residues. Trimming took off 6 bases at V and 8 bases at J, with 15 bases between the two ends. The whole variable domain, filled in from reference TRBV5-6 and TRBJ1-6, reads DAGVTQSPTHLIKTRGQQVTLRCSPKSGHDTVSWYQQALGQGPQFIFQYYEEEERQRGNFPDRFSGHQFPNYSSELNVNALLLGDSALYLCASNLLGRDSPLHFGNGTRLTVT.

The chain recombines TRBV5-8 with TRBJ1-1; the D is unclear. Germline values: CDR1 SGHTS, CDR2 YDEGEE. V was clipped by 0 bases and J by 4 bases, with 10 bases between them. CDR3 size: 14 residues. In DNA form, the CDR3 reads TGTGCCAGCAGCTTGGTCGGGGTCGGCACTGAAGCTTTCTTT. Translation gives CASSLVGVGTEAFF.

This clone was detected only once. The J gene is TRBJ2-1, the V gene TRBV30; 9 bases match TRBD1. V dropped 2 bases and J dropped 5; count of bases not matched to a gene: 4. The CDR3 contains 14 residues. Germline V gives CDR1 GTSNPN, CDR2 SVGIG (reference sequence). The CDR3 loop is CAWSKGQGDNEQFF. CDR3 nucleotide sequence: TGTGCCTGGAGTAAGGGACAGGGAGACAATGAGCAGTTCTTC. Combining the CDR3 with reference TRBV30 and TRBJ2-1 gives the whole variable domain SQTIHQWPATLVQPVGSPLSLECTVEGTSNPNLYWYRQAAGRGLQLLFYSVGIGQISSEVPQNLSASRPQDRQFILSSKKLLLSDSGFYLCAWSKGQGDNEQFFGPGTRLTVL.

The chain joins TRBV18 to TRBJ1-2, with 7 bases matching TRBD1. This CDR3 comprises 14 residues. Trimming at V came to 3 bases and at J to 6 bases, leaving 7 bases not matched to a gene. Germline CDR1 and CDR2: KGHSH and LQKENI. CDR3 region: CASSPTGPTDGYTF. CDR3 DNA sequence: TGTGCCAGCTCACCGACAGGGCCGACGGATGGCTACACCTTC.

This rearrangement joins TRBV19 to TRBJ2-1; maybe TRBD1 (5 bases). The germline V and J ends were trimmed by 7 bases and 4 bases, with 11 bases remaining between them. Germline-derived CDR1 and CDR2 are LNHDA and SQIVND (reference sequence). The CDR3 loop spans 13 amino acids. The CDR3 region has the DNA TGTGCCAGTATTGACAGAGATTACAATGAGCAGTTCTTC. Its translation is CASIDRDYNEQFF. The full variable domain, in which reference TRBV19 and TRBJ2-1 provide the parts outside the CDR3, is DGGITQSPKYLFRKEGQNVTLSCEQNLNHDAMYWYRQDPGQGLRLIYYSQIVNDFQKGDIAEGYSVSREKKESFPLTVTSAQKNPTAFYLCASIDRDYNEQFFGPGTRLTVL.

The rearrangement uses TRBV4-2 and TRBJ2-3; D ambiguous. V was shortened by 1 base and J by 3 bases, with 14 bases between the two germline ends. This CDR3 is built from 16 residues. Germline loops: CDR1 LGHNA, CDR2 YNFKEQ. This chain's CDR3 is CASSQGALRGTDTQYF. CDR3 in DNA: TGTGCCAGCAGCCAAGGAGCCCTTAGAGGTACAGATACGCAGTATTTT.

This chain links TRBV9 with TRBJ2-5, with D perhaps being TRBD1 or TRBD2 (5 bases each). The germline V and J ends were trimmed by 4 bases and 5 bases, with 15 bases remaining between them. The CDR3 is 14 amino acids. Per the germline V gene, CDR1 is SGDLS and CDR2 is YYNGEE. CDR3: CASSPPGPRETQYF. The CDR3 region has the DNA TGTGCCAGCAGCCCCCCGGGGCCCCGGGAGACCCAGTACTTC. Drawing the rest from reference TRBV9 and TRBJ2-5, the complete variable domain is DSGVTQTPKHLITATGQRVTLRCSPRSGDLSVYWYQQSLDQGLQFLIQYYNGEERAKGNILERFSAQQFPDLHSELNLSSLELGDSALYFCASSPPGPRETQYFGPGTRLLVL.

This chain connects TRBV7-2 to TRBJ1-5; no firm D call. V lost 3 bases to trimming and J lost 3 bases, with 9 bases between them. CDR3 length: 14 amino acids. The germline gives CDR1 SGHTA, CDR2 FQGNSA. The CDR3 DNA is TGTGCCAGCAGCTTCGGCAGGAACAATCAGCCCCAGCATTTT. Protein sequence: CASSFGRNNQPQHF.

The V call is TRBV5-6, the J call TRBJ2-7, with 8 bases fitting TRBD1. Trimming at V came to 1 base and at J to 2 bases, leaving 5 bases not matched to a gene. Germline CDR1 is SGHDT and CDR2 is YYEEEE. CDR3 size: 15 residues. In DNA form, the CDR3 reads TGTGCCAGCAGCTTGCTACGGACAGGGACCTACGAGCAGTACTTC. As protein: CASSLLRTGTYEQYF.

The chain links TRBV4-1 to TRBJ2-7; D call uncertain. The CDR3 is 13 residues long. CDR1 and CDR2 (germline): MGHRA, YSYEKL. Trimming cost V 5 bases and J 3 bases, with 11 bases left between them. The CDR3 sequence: CASSLPGDYEQYF. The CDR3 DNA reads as TGCGCCAGCAGCTTACCAGGAGACTACGAGCAGTACTTC.

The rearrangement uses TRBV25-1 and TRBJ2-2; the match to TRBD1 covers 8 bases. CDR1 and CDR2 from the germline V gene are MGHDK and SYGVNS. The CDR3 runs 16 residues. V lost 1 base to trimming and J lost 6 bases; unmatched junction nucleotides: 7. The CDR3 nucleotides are TGTGCCAGCAGTGAATTCGGCCAGGGGGCAGCCGGGGAGCTGTTTTTT. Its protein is CASSEFGQGAAGELFF.

CDR3 DNA sequence: TGTGCCACCAGCAGGCCCCTTTCCGGGACAGCTTACTACTCTGGAAACACCATATATTTT. Residues: CATSRPLSGTAYYSGNTIYF. V is TRBV15 and J is TRBJ1-3; 7 bases line up with TRBD1. The junction had 17 bases not matched to a gene; V was cut back by 3 bases and J by 0 bases. The CDR3 extends over 20 amino acids. Germline loops: CDR1 LNHNV, CDR2 YYDKDF (reference sequence). Full variable domain (outside the CDR3, taken from reference TRBV15 and TRBJ1-3): DAMVIQNPRYQVTQFGKPVTLSCSQTLNHNVMYWYQQKSSQAPKLLFHYYDKDFNNEADTPDNFQSRRPNTSFCFLDIRSPGLGDTAMYLCATSRPLSGTAYYSGNTIYFGEGSWLTVV.

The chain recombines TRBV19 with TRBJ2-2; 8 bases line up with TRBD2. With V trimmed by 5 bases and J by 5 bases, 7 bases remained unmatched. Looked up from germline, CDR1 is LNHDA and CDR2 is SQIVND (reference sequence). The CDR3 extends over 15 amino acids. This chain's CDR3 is CASSSLRGGTGELFF. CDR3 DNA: TGTGCCAGTAGTTCCCTCCGGGGGGGTACCGGGGAGCTGTTTTTT.

In DNA form, the CDR3 reads TGTGCCAGTAGTCCCCGGGTCGGAACCTACGAGCAGTACTTC. This translates into CASSPRVGTYEQYF. V gene TRBV19 combines with J gene TRBJ2-7; D gene unclear. The CDR3 totals 14 residues. V was clipped by 5 bases and J by 2 bases, with 13 bases between them. CDR1 and CDR2 (germline): LNHDA, SQIVND (reference sequence).

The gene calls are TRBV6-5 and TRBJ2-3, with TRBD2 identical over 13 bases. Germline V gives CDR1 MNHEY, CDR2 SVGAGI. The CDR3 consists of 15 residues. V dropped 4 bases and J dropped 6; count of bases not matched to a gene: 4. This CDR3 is CASSSGLAGVDTQYF. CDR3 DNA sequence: TGTGCCAGCAGTTCAGGACTAGCGGGGGTTGATACGCAGTATTTT.

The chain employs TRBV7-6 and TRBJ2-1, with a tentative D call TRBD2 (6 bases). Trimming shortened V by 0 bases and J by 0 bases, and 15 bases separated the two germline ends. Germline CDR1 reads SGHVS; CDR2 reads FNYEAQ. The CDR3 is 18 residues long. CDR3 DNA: TGTGCCAGCAGCTTAGCCGGGGGTACCCTCAGCTCCTACAATGAGCAGTTCTTC. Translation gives CASSLAGGTLSSYNEQFF.

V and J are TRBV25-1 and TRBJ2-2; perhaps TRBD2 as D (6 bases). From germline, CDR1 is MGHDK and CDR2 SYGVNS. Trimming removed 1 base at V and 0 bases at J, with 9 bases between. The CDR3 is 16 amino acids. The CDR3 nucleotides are TGTGCCAGCAGTGAATCCTGGGGGGCGAACACCGGGGAGCTGTTTTTT. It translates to CASSESWGANTGELFF.

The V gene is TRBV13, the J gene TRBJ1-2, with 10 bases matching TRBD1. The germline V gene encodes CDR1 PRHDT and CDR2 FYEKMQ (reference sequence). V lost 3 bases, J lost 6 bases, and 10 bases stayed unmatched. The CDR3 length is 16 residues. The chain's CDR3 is CASSFVGTGESHGYTF. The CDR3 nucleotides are TGTGCCAGCAGCTTCGTGGGGACAGGGGAGTCGCATGGCTACACCTTC.

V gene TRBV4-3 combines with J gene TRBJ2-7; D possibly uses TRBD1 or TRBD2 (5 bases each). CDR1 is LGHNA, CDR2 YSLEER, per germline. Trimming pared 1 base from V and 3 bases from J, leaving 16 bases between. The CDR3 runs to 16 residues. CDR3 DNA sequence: TGCGCCAGCAGCCAAGTGGGGGTGACAGAGCACTACGAGCAGTACTTC. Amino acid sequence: CASSQVGVTEHYEQYF.

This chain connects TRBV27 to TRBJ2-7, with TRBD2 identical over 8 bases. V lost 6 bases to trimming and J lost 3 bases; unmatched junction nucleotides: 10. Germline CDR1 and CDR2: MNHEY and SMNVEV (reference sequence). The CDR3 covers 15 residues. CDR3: CASSPELAVLYEQYF. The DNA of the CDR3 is TGTGCCAGCAGCCCTGAACTAGCGGTCCTCTACGAGCAGTACTTC.